Presented here are 14 T cell receptor beta chains from one specimen sequenced in a study of blood T cell repertoires in COVID-19. The method was immunoSEQ multiplex PCR; TCRdb's version includes in-frame clones alone and lacks a portion of them. The sample carries approximately 100,000 clones, around 84% recorded once. The specimen sequenced was peripheral blood. Every receptor here comes from a human donor in a cohort sampled during active COVID-19.

V gene TRBV11-2 combines with J gene TRBJ2-1; 8 bases map to TRBD1. Germline V gene lookup returns CDR1 SGHAT and CDR2 FQNNGV. V lost 5 bases to trimming and J lost 4 bases; unmatched junction nucleotides: 10. This CDR3 is built from 16 residues. The CDR3 coding sequence is TGTGCCAGCAGCGCATGGACAGGGAACATATACAATGAGCAGTTCTTC. It yields the protein CASSAWTGNIYNEQFF.

The genes are TRBV3-1 (or the pseudogene TRBV3-2) and TRBJ2-1, with 12 bases matching TRBD2. The V and J ends lost 6 bases and 6 bases, in that order; junction bases with no gene match: 3. The CDR3 sequence is 14 residues long. Germline assignment: CDR1 LGHDT and CDR2 YNNKEL (reference sequence). CDR3 coding DNA: TGTGCCAGCAGTGCTAGCGGGGGGGGCAATGAGCAGTTCTTC. It yields the protein CASSASGGGNEQFF.

V gene TRBV14 combines with J gene TRBJ1-1, with 7 bases lining up with TRBD1. Germline CDR1 SGHDN, CDR2 FVKESK. Trimming removed 4 bases from V and 0 bases from J; junction bases left unmatched: 2. The length of the CDR3 is 14 residues. The CDR3 protein is CASSPGQLNTEAFF. For the CDR3, the DNA is TGTGCCAGCAGCCCGGGACAGTTGAACACTGAAGCTTTCTTT.

This chain joins TRBV18 and TRBJ1-3; the D gene is possibly TRBD1 (5 bases). CDR1 KGHSH and CDR2 LQKENI come from the germline V gene. The CDR3 is made up of 14 amino acids. V lost 1 base and J lost 2, with 6 bases in between. Here the CDR3 DNA reads TGTGCCAGCTCACCACAGGGGCCTGGAAACACCATATATTTT. Residues: CASSPQGPGNTIYF. Looking up the rest from reference TRBV18 and TRBJ1-3 gives the full variable domain: NAGVMQNPRHLVRRRGQEARLRCSPMKGHSHVYWYRQLPEEGLKFMVYLQKENIIDESGMPKERFSAEFPKEGPSILRIQQVVRGDSAAYFCASSPQGPGNTIYFGEGSWLTVV.

This clone was seen a few times. The rearrangement uses TRBV2 and TRBJ2-1; TRBD1 might be the D (5 bases). The CDR3 spans 16 residues. Trimming left V 3 bases short and J 3 bases short, with 15 bases between. Germline values: CDR1 SNHLY, CDR2 FYNNEI. CDR3 nucleotide sequence: TGTGCCAGCAGTGATTTTAGAGCGACAGACTACAATGAGCAGTTCTTC. Its protein is CASSDFRATDYNEQFF.

In its sample, this clone was seen once. This chain connects TRBV12-3 or TRBV12-4 to TRBJ1-3; tentative D call: TRBD1 (5 bases). CDR3 length equals 13 residues. V lost 3 bases to trimming and J lost 4 bases, with 7 bases between them. CDR3: CASSLGLGNTIYF. Written as DNA, the CDR3 is TGTGCCAGCAGTTTGGGGCTGGGAAACACCATATATTTT.

The chain is built from TRBV5-1 and TRBJ1-3, with D possibly being TRBD1 (6 bases). V shed 4 bases and J shed 0 bases, with 11 bases lying between them. Per the germline V gene, CDR1 is SGHRS and CDR2 is YFSETQ. This CDR3 region has 15 residues. DNA of the CDR3: TGCGCCAGCAGCCGGGGGGCAACCTCTGGAAACACCATATATTTT. It codes for CASSRGATSGNTIYF.

The count of this clone is one. The chain employs TRBV19 and TRBJ1-2, with a possible D match to TRBD1 (5 bases). Germline values: CDR1 LNHDA, CDR2 SQIVND (reference sequence). V dropped 11 bases and J dropped 6 bases, with 13 bases sitting between them. This CDR3 is 11 amino acids long. DNA of the CDR3: TGTGCCTCAGGCGGGGGTAATGGCTACACCTTC. As protein: CASGGGNGYTF.

The V and J genes are TRBV10-3 and TRBJ2-6; perhaps TRBD2 as D (7 bases). The V and J ends lost 7 bases and 0 bases respectively, with 16 bases between them. The CDR3 is 17 amino acids. CDR1 ENHRY and CDR2 SYGVKD come from the germline V gene. CDR3: CAIMGGGRSSGANVLTF. CDR3 bases: TGTGCCATCATGGGAGGGGGGCGAAGCTCTGGGGCCAACGTCCTGACTTTC.

This clone was detected once. V usage is TRBV27 and J usage is TRBJ1-1; D call uncertain. The CDR3 contains 14 residues. Trimming left V 5 bases short and J 1 base short, with 11 bases between. The germline gives CDR1 MNHEY, CDR2 SMNVEV (reference sequence). This CDR3 reads CASSPEVENTEAFF. CDR3 sequence (DNA): TGTGCCAGCAGTCCCGAGGTGGAGAACACTGAAGCTTTCTTT.

This chain links TRBV7-6 with TRBJ1-6; no clear D. This CDR3 comprises 16 residues. The germline V gene has CDR1 SGHVS and CDR2 FNYEAQ. V was trimmed by 4 bases and J by 6 bases, leaving 16 bases between them. The CDR3 nucleotides are TGTGCCAGCAGCTCCCCCCCGGCGGGAAGTAATTCACCCCTCCACTTT. Amino acid sequence: CASSSPPAGSNSPLHF.

The rearrangement links TRBV3-1 (or the pseudogene TRBV3-2) to TRBJ2-1; TRBD2 aligns across 8 bases. Germline CDR1 and CDR2: LGHDT and YNNKEL (reference sequence). The CDR3 spans 16 residues. V lost 2 bases to trimming and J lost 3 bases; unmatched junction nucleotides: 6. The CDR3 reads CASSQKGGGIYNEQFF. CDR3 nucleotides: TGTGCCAGCAGCCAAAAGGGCGGGGGGATCTACAATGAGCAGTTCTTC.

This chain connects TRBV28 to TRBJ2-7; a weak D match, TRBD2 (5 bases). V was shortened by 6 bases and J by 5 bases, with 11 bases between the two germline ends. CDR1 is MDHEN and CDR2 is SYDVKM in the germline V gene. CDR3 length: 12 residues. The DNA of the CDR3 is TGTGCCAGCAGCCCGAGGGCCCACGAGCAGTACTTC. It yields the protein CASSPRAHEQYF.

V usage is TRBV19 and J usage is TRBJ2-5; TRBD1 aligns across 8 bases. V was pared by 4 bases and J by 3 bases, with 7 bases of the junction left unmatched. Germline V gene lookup returns CDR1 LNHDA and CDR2 SQIVND (reference sequence). This CDR3 comprises 15 residues. The CDR3 reads CASSTGTGPKETQYF. The CDR3 DNA reads TGTGCCAGTAGTACCGGGACAGGCCCTAAAGAGACCCAGTACTTC.